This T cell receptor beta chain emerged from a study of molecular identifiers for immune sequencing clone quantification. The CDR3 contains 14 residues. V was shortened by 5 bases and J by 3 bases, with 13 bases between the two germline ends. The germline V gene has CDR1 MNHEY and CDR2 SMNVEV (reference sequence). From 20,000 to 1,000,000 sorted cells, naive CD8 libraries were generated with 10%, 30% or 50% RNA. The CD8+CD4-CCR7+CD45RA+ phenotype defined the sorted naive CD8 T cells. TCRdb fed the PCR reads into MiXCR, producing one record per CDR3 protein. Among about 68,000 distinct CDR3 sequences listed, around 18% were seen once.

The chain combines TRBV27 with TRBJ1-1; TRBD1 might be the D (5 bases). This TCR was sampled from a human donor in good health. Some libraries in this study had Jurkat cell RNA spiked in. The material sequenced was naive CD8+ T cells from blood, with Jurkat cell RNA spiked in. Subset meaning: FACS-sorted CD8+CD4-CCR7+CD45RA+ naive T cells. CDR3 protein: CASSTGTFHTEAFF. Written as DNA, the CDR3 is TGTGCCAGCAGTACCGGGACGTTCCACACTGAAGCTTTCTTT.